These 22 T cell receptor beta chains came from one sample sequenced in a study of CD8 T cells in ankylosing spondylitis. One entry per CDR3 protein, called by TCRdb with MiXCR from the 5' RACE reads. The sample yields around 220,000 distinct CDR3 sequences, around 20% seen once. Their antigens are not known. General study findings and limits: One TCR beta motif, made up of fewer than 10 highly homologous variants, appeared characteristic of ankylosing spondylitis blood.

Input material: blood, either unsorted or a sorted T cell fraction (not recorded which). These receptors came from a male donor with ankylosing spondylitis.

At least ten counts were recorded for this clonotype. The chain links TRBV6-5 to TRBJ2-7; TRBD1 agrees at 9 bases. Trimming cost V 6 bases and J 6 bases; bases outside gene matches: 9. Per germline, CDR1 MNHEY and CDR2 SVGAGI. The CDR3 spans 14 residues. The CDR3 loop is CASSPGTGIVEQYF. The CDR3 DNA reads TGTGCCAGCAGCCCCGGGACAGGGATTGTCGAGCAGTACTTC.

The chain uses TRBV29-1 and TRBJ2-2; maybe TRBD2 (6 bases). Germline-derived CDR1 and CDR2 are SQVTM and ANQGSEA. CDR3 length: 16 residues. V was shortened by 5 bases and J by 0 bases, with 16 bases between the two germline ends. The CDR3 loop reads CSVTAGRGPNTGELFF. The CDR3 DNA is TGCAGCGTTACAGCCGGGCGGGGACCGAACACCGGGGAGCTGTTTTTT.

This clonotype was seen only a few times. The V and J genes are TRBV10-3 and TRBJ2-7, with TRBD1 matching over 10 bases. This CDR3 comprises 16 residues. The germline V gene encodes CDR1 ENHRY and CDR2 SYGVKD. The ends lost 3 bases at V and 5 bases at J; junction bases unmatched: 10. CDR3 region: CAISDPSGTGVNEQYF. As DNA, the CDR3 is TGTGCCATCAGTGACCCCTCTGGGACAGGGGTCAACGAGCAGTACTTC.

The V and J genes are TRBV9 and TRBJ2-5; 11 bases match TRBD2. The CDR3 length is 18 residues. Germline V gene lookup returns CDR1 SGDLS and CDR2 YYNGEE. The V segment lost 2 bases and the J segment 4 bases; nucleotides outside the gene matches: 13. This chain's CDR3 is CASSVMGLAGGGRETQYF. The CDR3 nucleotides are TGTGCCAGCAGCGTCATGGGGCTAGCGGGAGGTGGGAGAGAGACCCAGTACTTC.

The CDR3 nucleotides are TGTGCCATCAGTGATCCTGGGCTTCCTCCTAGGGATGAGCAGTTCTTC. Its translation: CAISDPGLPPRDEQFF. V and J are TRBV10-3 and TRBJ2-1; D is unresolved. Deletions cut 3 bases from V and 8 bases from J, with 20 bases between. The CDR3 covers 16 residues. CDR1 ENHRY and CDR2 SYGVKD come from the germline V gene.

This clonotype was observed at least ten times. The chain employs TRBV25-1 and TRBJ2-5; D perhaps matches TRBD2 (7 bases). The CDR3 consists of 12 residues. Germline V gene data show CDR1 as MGHDK and CDR2 as SYGVNS. V was clipped by 10 bases and J by 4 bases, with 13 bases between them. In nucleotides, the CDR3 is TGTGCCATCGGAGGGGGGGGAGAGACCCAGTACTTC. Translated, it gives CAIGGGGETQYF.

The chain couples TRBV10-3 to TRBJ1-1; D not certain. Trimming left V 2 bases short and J 6 bases short, with 10 bases between. The CDR3 consists of 13 residues. Germline CDR1 and CDR2: ENHRY and SYGVKD. This CDR3 is CAISEDWAAEAFF. Here the CDR3 DNA reads TGTGCCATCAGTGAGGATTGGGCAGCTGAAGCTTTCTTT.

This chain uses TRBV23-1 with TRBJ2-7; a possible D gene is TRBD1 (6 bases). TRBV23-1 is an ORF, and what it does is uncertain. The V end lost 2 bases, the J end lost 4 bases, and 24 bases lay between the germline ends. The CDR3 runs to 18 residues. CDR3 in amino acids: CASSQGCRIQGLLYEQYF. The DNA of the CDR3 is TGCGCCAGCAGTCAAGGGTGCCGGATCCAGGGGTTGTTGTACGAGCAGTACTTC.

The J gene is TRBJ2-1, the V gene TRBV27, with a possible D match to TRBD2 (6 bases). V was cut by 5 bases and J by 3 bases, with 20 bases left in between. CDR3 length: 17 residues. Germline CDR1 reads MNHEY; CDR2 reads SMNVEV (reference sequence). As DNA, the CDR3 is TGTGCCAGCAGTCCCCGGGAGCGAATAGCCCACTACAATGAGCAGTTCTTC. It codes for CASSPRERIAHYNEQFF.

V usage is TRBV4-1 and J usage is TRBJ1-1; D is uncertain. V gave up 3 bases and J gave up 1 base, with 9 bases separating them. This CDR3 has 14 amino acids. Germline-derived CDR1 and CDR2 are MGHRA and YSYEKL. This chain's CDR3 is CASSQTWANTEAFF. The CDR3 DNA follows: TGCGCCAGCAGCCAGACATGGGCGAACACTGAAGCTTTCTTT.

V gene TRBV11-2 combines with J gene TRBJ1-2; perhaps TRBD1 as D (5 bases). This CDR3 has 14 residues. The germline V and J ends were trimmed by 5 bases and 6 bases, with 16 bases remaining between them. Germline values: CDR1 SGHAT, CDR2 FQNNGV. CDR3 coding DNA: TGTGCCAGCAGCCCATGGGGGGGTGGGGATGGCTACACCTTC. Translation gives CASSPWGGGDGYTF.

There are a few counts of this clonotype. CDR3 in DNA: TGTGCCAGCAGCCTACACAGGGGCCTGGGGTACGAGCAGTACTTC. It translates to CASSLHRGLGYEQYF. The chain links TRBV7-8 to TRBJ2-7; 7 bases are a match to TRBD1. In germline, CDR1 is SGHVS, CDR2 FQNEAQ. This CDR3 is 15 amino acids long. J lost 4 bases, V lost 5 bases, and 11 bases had no gene match.

This clonotype came up a few times. V gene TRBV20-1 combines with J gene TRBJ2-1, with 12 bases fitting TRBD2. V lost 6 bases and J lost 8; bases outside the gene matches: 8. Per the germline V gene, CDR1 is DFQATT and CDR2 is SNEGSKA (reference sequence). CDR3 length equals 14 residues. The CDR3: CSAKAGLAGHEQFF. Here the CDR3 DNA reads TGCAGTGCGAAGGCGGGACTAGCGGGTCATGAGCAGTTCTTC.

This clonotype was counted only a few times. The rearrangement joins TRBV24-1 to TRBJ2-3; possibly TRBD1 for D (5 bases). The CDR3 extends over 19 amino acids. With 1 base removed from V and 2 bases from J, the gap between germline ends came to 21 bases. Germline V CDR1 and CDR2: KGHDR, SFDVKD. CDR3 protein: CATSDFEDFTGSHTDTQYF. The CDR3 nucleotides read TGTGCCACCAGTGATTTTGAGGATTTTACAGGATCTCACACAGATACGCAGTATTTT.

V gene TRBV3-1 combines with J gene TRBJ2-1, with 7 bases fitting TRBD2. J gave up 2 bases and V 0 bases, and 10 bases lay outside the gene matches. Per germline, CDR1 LGHDT and CDR2 YNNKEL (reference sequence). CDR3 length equals 18 residues. The CDR3 region is CASSQDSSWSGAYNEQFF. In DNA, the CDR3 is TGTGCCAGCAGCCAAGACTCCTCGTGGAGCGGGGCCTACAATGAGCAGTTCTTC.

The V and J genes are TRBV4-3 and TRBJ2-1; D ambiguous. Trimming pared 0 bases from V and 9 bases from J, leaving 9 bases between. CDR1 and CDR2 from the germline V gene are LGHNA and YSLEER. The length of the CDR3 is 13 residues. CDR3 sequence: CASSQDRPSEQFF. The CDR3 nucleotides read TGCGCCAGCAGCCAAGATCGGCCGAGTGAGCAGTTCTTC.

This clonotype was recorded many times. The J gene is TRBJ1-1, the V gene TRBV5-1, with D possibly matching TRBD1 (5 bases). V lost 0 bases to trimming and J lost 4 bases, with 7 bases between them. This CDR3 is built from 13 residues. Germline V CDR1 and CDR2: SGHRS, YFSETQ. This CDR3 is CASSLGQLTEAFF. CDR3 coding DNA: TGCGCCAGCAGCTTGGGACAGCTCACTGAAGCTTTCTTT. Variable domain in full (rest from reference TRBV5-1 and TRBJ1-1): KAGVTQTPRYLIKTRGQQVTLSCSPISGHRSVSWYQQTPGQGLQFLFEYFSETQRNKGNFPGRFSGRQFSNSRSEMNVSTLELGDSALYLCASSLGQLTEAFFGQGTRLTVV.

This chain connects TRBV2 to TRBJ1-1, with 7 bases that match TRBD1. After removal of 10 bases from V and 6 bases from J, the junction contained 8 bases not matched to a gene. In germline, CDR1 is SNHLY, CDR2 FYNNEI. The CDR3 spans 12 residues. CDR3 sequence reads: CATRQGISEAFF. The CDR3 nucleotides are TGTGCCACTCGACAGGGTATCTCTGAAGCTTTCTTT.

This clonotype was recorded at least ten times. The chain is built from TRBV4-3 and TRBJ2-1; tentative D call: TRBD1 (5 bases). The CDR3 length is 16 residues. Germline lookup yields CDR1 LGHNA and CDR2 YSLEER. Trimming pared 3 bases from V and 6 bases from J, leaving 18 bases between. CDR3 DNA: TGCGCCAGCAGCCAGACAGCCCGAGGAGCAAGCAATGAGCAGTTCTTC. Translation gives CASSQTARGASNEQFF.

The rearrangement links TRBV11-3 to TRBJ1-1, with D possibly TRBD1 on 6 matching bases. CDR1 and CDR2 (germline): SGHNT, YENEEA. V lost 4 bases and J 5 bases, leaving 11 bases between the germline ends. This CDR3 is built from 13 residues. CDR3 sequence: CASSSRTATEAFF. Written as DNA, the CDR3 is TGTGCCAGCAGCTCTCGGACAGCGACTGAAGCTTTCTTT.

J is TRBJ2-7 and V is TRBV20-1; TRBD1 is a possible D gene (6 bases). The V end lost 3 bases, the J end lost 3 bases, and 18 bases lay between the germline ends. Germline CDR1 reads DFQATT; CDR2 reads SNEGSKA (reference sequence). The CDR3 is 15 residues long. The CDR3 is CSASPMDSYLYEQYF. The CDR3 DNA follows: TGCAGTGCTAGCCCGATGGACAGTTACCTCTACGAGCAGTACTTC.

The V call is TRBV12-3 or TRBV12-4, the J call TRBJ1-3, with D uncertain. The CDR3 covers 13 residues. V was cut by 6 bases and J by 4 bases, with 10 bases left in between. The CDR3 nucleotides are TGTGCCAGCAGCCACCCCCCGGGAAACACCATATATTTT. Protein: CASSHPPGNTIYF.